This TCR beta chain derives from a study of cytomegalovirus exposure and HLA in healthy donors. Note on this clone: Its target is not known.

The PCR employed 60 Vbeta primers together with 13 Jbeta primers. Generated by immunoSEQ multiplex PCR, the TCRdb table keeps only in-frame clones and is missing some. Recorded for this sample: roughly 110,000 clones. This CDR3 region has 13 residues. CDR1 SGHTA and CDR2 FQGNSA come from the germline V gene. V was shortened by 3 bases and J by 6 bases, with 12 bases between the two germline ends. Study observations and caveats: In a later analysis, several top co-occurrence clusters appeared linked to parvovirus B19, influenza, CMV and Epstein-Barr virus.

Sequencing input: PBMCs. The chain joins TRBV7-2 to TRBJ2-7; D remains ambiguous. This TCR was recovered from a man aged 30 to 45 in good health and CMV-seronegative. CDR3 residues: CASSFDINAEQYF. CDR3 in DNA: TGTGCCAGCAGCTTTGACATCAATGCCGAGCAGTACTTC.